What follows are 14 T cell receptor beta chains derived from one specimen sequenced in a study of blood T cell repertoires in COVID-19 (dated by TCRdb to 2018 to 2020). Receptor amplification or capture employed the immunoSEQ multiplex PCR assay. This is the immuneACCESS table as TCRdb keeps it, with only in-frame sequences that have V and J called. A part of the clones is gone; compared with another copy, unresolved V genes explain less than half, and the rest is unexplained. The sample table lists about 140,000 clones, 65% to 85% of them with a count of one. About 8% of the sample comes from the top ten. Sequencing was carried out using peripheral blood. These receptors all come from a human donor in a cohort sampled during active COVID-19.

The CDR3 DNA reads as TGTGCCAGCAGTTTATCGGAGAGTCGGGGGGGGCGAGAGACCCAGTACTTC. Protein sequence: CASSLSESRGGRETQYF. This chain connects TRBV27 to TRBJ2-5; 8 nucleotides align to TRBD2. After removal of 0 bases from V and 4 bases from J, the junction contained 10 bases not matched to a gene. CDR3 length: 17 amino acids. Germline V CDR1 and CDR2: MNHEY, SMNVEV (reference sequence).

The chain has TRBV6-5 and TRBJ1-1; maybe TRBD1 (5 bases). V was pared by 2 bases and J by 6 bases, with 13 bases between. The CDR3 totals 14 residues. Germline V lookup: CDR1 MNHEY, CDR2 SVGAGI. The DNA for the CDR3 is TGTGCCAGCAGTTACAAGGGGCTAGTCGCTGAAGCTTTCTTT. It specifies CASSYKGLVAEAFF.

This clone was picked up one time. The chain links TRBV15 to TRBJ2-3; the D is unclear. The ends were cut back, 1 base at V and 3 bases at J, with 5 bases in the middle. CDR1 and CDR2 from the germline V gene are LNHNV and YYDKDF (reference sequence). The CDR3 length is 13 residues. The CDR3 DNA sequence: TGTGCCACCAGCAGAGTTATTACAGATACGCAGTATTTT. Residues: CATSRVITDTQYF.

This chain connects TRBV19 to TRBJ2-2, with a possible D match to TRBD2 (6 bases). Germline CDR1 is LNHDA and CDR2 is SQIVND (reference sequence). The CDR3 runs 16 residues. Between the trimmed V and J ends, which lost 1 base and 0 bases, there was a span of 9 bases. CDR3 DNA sequence: TGTGCCAGTAGTATAGGGGGAGGATCGAACACCGGGGAGCTGTTTTTT. Amino acids: CASSIGGGSNTGELFF.

CDR3 sequence: CASSSGLAGGPGTQYF. CDR3 coding DNA: TGTGCCAGCAGTTCGGGACTAGCGGGGGGGCCTGGTACGCAGTATTTT. This chain connects TRBV6-5 to TRBJ2-3; TRBD2 agrees at 16 bases. CDR1 and CDR2 from the germline V gene are MNHEY and SVGAGI. The V segment lost 4 bases and the J segment 8 bases; nucleotides outside the gene matches: 6. The CDR3 totals 16 residues.

This clone was found once. The chain has TRBV18 and TRBJ1-4; weak D call: TRBD1 (5 bases). The CDR3 is 13 amino acids. From germline, CDR1 is KGHSH and CDR2 LQKENI. The V end lost 3 bases, the J end lost 5 bases, and 7 bases lay between the germline ends. CDR3 bases: TGTGCCAGCTCACCGGGGGGGAATGAAAAACTGTTTTTT. This translates into CASSPGGNEKLFF. The whole variable domain, remainder taken from reference TRBV18 and TRBJ1-4, is NAGVMQNPRHLVRRRGQEARLRCSPMKGHSHVYWYRQLPEEGLKFMVYLQKENIIDESGMPKERFSAEFPKEGPSILRIQQVVRGDSAAYFCASSPGGNEKLFFGSGTQLSVL.

The V gene is TRBV9, the J gene TRBJ2-1; 8 nucleotides line up with TRBD2. V shed 3 bases and J 2 bases; nucleotides not matched to a gene: 4. The CDR3 is 15 amino acids. Per germline, CDR1 SGDLS and CDR2 YYNGEE. CDR3 residues: CASSGPTSAYNEQFF. As DNA, the CDR3 is TGTGCCAGCAGCGGCCCGACTAGCGCCTACAATGAGCAGTTCTTC. Drawing the rest from reference TRBV9 and TRBJ2-1, the complete variable domain is DSGVTQTPKHLITATGQRVTLRCSPRSGDLSVYWYQQSLDQGLQFLIQYYNGEERAKGNILERFSAQQFPDLHSELNLSSLELGDSALYFCASSGPTSAYNEQFFGPGTRLTVL.

V usage is TRBV19 and J usage is TRBJ1-2, with TRBD1 matching over 9 bases. Germline-derived CDR1 and CDR2 are LNHDA and SQIVND (reference sequence). The CDR3 sequence is 13 residues long. J was trimmed by 7 bases and V by 3 bases; bases with no gene match: 3. In DNA form, the CDR3 reads TGTGCCAGTAGTATGGGACAGGGTCGTGGCTACACCTTC. Translation gives CASSMGQGRGYTF.

The chain recombines TRBV7-2 with TRBJ2-5; D not resolved. There are 14 residues in the CDR3. Trimming left V 1 base short and J 5 bases short, with 11 bases between. Per the germline V gene, CDR1 is SGHTA and CDR2 is FQGNSA. The CDR3 DNA follows: TGTGCCAGCAGCTTAGTCATATCCTATGAGACCCAGTACTTC. This translates into CASSLVISYETQYF.

The chain uses TRBV7-6 and TRBJ1-1; 8 bases are a match to TRBD1. The ends lost 5 bases at V and 4 bases at J; junction bases unmatched: 6. This CDR3 is 14 amino acids long. In germline, CDR1 is SGHVS, CDR2 FNYEAQ. The CDR3 here is CASSPGTGGTEAFF. The CDR3 DNA reads TGTGCCAGCAGCCCTGGGACAGGAGGCACTGAAGCTTTCTTT.

The chain recombines TRBV7-9 with TRBJ2-2, with a weak D call TRBD1 (6 bases). The CDR3 spans 18 residues. CDR1 is SEHNR and CDR2 is FQNEAQ in the germline V gene (reference sequence). V lost 2 bases, J lost 5 bases, and 21 bases lay in between. The CDR3 sequence: CASSLLAGDLQRTGELFF. CDR3 DNA sequence: TGTGCCAGCAGCTTACTTGCAGGGGACCTCCAGAGGACCGGGGAGCTGTTTTTT.

This clone was counted between two and nine times. This rearrangement joins TRBV5-1 to TRBJ2-1, with D perhaps TRBD1 (6 bases). This CDR3 spans 14 amino acids. Germline V CDR1 and CDR2: SGHRS, YFSETQ. The V gene lost 4 bases and the J gene lost 8 bases, with 16 bases spanning the gap. DNA for the CDR3: TGCGCCAGCAGCCGGGACACCCCAAGGGATGAGCAGTTCTTC. Its protein is CASSRDTPRDEQFF.

The V call is TRBV25-1, the J call TRBJ2-7; D is unresolved. The CDR3 contains 14 residues. V was cut by 1 base and J by 2 bases, with 9 bases left in between. Germline CDR1 and CDR2: MGHDK and SYGVNS. The CDR3 DNA sequence: TGTGCCAGCAGTGAATTGGGCAGTACCTACGAGCAGTACTTC. It is translated as CASSELGSTYEQYF.

The chain links TRBV7-2 to TRBJ2-3; D might be TRBD2 (7 bases). The CDR3 covers 14 residues. The V and J ends lost 5 bases and 4 bases respectively, with 13 bases between them. The germline CDR1 and CDR2 sequences are SGHTA and FQGNSA. The DNA for the CDR3 is TGTGCCAGCAGCCCGGGGGGCAGCGCAGATACGCAGTATTTT. Protein product: CASSPGGSADTQYF.